This T cell receptor (beta chain) was observed in a study of patients and donors after allogeneic stem cell transplantation. The V end was cut by 0 bases, the J end by 3 bases, with 18 bases between. The CDR3 is 17 residues long. The germline CDR1 and CDR2 sequences are SGHTA and FQGTGA. TCRdb reprocessed the RT-PCR reads with MiXCR, giving one entry per CDR3 protein. The table records 410,000 or so distinct CDR3 sequences, 16% of them present only once. The clonotype comes from a human donor who was either an allogeneic HSCT recipient or a stem cell or donor lymphocyte infusion donor (not recorded which). It is not recorded whose cells these are; they may come from a transplant donor. The sequenced sample was blood, either unsorted or a sorted T cell fraction (not recorded which). The rearrangement joins TRBV7-3 to TRBJ2-7; possible D gene TRBD2, 5 bases. This CDR3 reads CASSLTHHKRKYYEQYF. The CDR3 nucleotides are TGTGCCAGCAGCTTAACCCACCACAAGCGGAAATACTACGAGCAGTACTTC.